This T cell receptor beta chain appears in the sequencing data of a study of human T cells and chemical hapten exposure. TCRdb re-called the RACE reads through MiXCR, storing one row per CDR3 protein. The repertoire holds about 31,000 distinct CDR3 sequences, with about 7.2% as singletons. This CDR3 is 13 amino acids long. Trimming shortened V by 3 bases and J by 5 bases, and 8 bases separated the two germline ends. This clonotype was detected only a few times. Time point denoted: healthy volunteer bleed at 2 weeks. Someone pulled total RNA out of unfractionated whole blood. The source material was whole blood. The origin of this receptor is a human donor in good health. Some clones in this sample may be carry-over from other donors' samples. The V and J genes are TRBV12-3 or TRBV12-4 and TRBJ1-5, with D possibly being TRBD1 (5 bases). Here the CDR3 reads CASSLGRDQPQHF. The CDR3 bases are TGTGCCAGCAGTTTGGGGCGGGATCAGCCCCAGCATTTT.